This T cell receptor (beta chain) is from a study of quantifying T cell responses using KT2 cells. The overall study: RNA was reverse transcribed with TCR alpha and beta constant-region primers. A predetermined fluorescence threshold ended the second PCR, run as a qPCR.

V lost 4 bases and J lost 1, with 18 bases in between. Germline values: CDR1 SGHDT, CDR2 YYEEEE. CDR3 size: 17 residues. Notes on the study in general: Counts of KT2 alpha and beta sequences rose linearly with the number of KT2 cells added. KT2 sequence counts showed saturation when very many KT2 cells were spiked in.

A single-stranded UMI oligo with SP2 sequence was ligated to cDNA 3' ends. First-round PCR used three to five cycles and beta primers RC1.1 and RC1.2 covering TRBC1 and TRBC2. TCR alpha and beta chains were handled separately starting at the second PCR. MiXCR, run by TCRdb on the UMI-ligation and nested PCR reads, gives a single entry per CDR3 protein. The sample shows 52,000 or so distinct CDR3 sequences, about 12% of them seen only once. This clonotype was found many times. Its antigen is not known. Sequencing was performed on PBMCs spiked with cells of the T cell clone KT2. The sequence came from a human donor. V gene TRBV5-6 combines with J gene TRBJ2-4, with D maybe TRBD2 (5 bases). CDR3 sequence (DNA): TGTGCCAGCAGCCCAATTAAGAGTTGGGAGGCCAAAAACATTCAGTACTTC. Translated: CASSPIKSWEAKNIQYF.